These 15 T cell receptor beta chains were sequenced from one sample in a study of shared clonotypes between healthy human individuals. Measured with immunoSEQ multiplex PCR; TCRdb has only the in-frame clones, and not every one. The top ten hold approximately 0.41% of the sample, which has roughly 2,300,000 clones, less than 95% seen once. The sequenced sample was naive CD4+ T cells from PBMCs. Documented subset: CD45RA+ positively selected. All receptors derive from a man aged 18 to 35 in good health. Some clones in this sample may be carry-over from other donors' samples.

This clone was counted a single time. This sequence joins TRBV5-1 and TRBJ2-5; D not certain. This CDR3 has 11 residues. Trimming stripped 6 bases from V and 2 bases from J, with 5 bases between. The V gene's germline CDR1 is SGHRS and CDR2 YFSETQ. The CDR3 here is CASKQQETQYF. In DNA, the CDR3 is TGCGCCAGCAAACAGCAAGAGACCCAGTACTTC.

V is TRBV29-1 and J is TRBJ2-4, with 10 bases aligning to TRBD2. The CDR3 consists of 14 residues. Trimming took 7 bases from V and 9 from J; bases not matched to a gene: 12. Per the germline V gene, CDR1 is SQVTM and CDR2 is ANQGSEA. The DNA for the CDR3 is TGCAGCGCCGAACCTAGCGGGAGTAACTCCATTCAGTACTTC. It codes for CSAEPSGSNSIQYF.

Concerning this clone: The same CDR3 can be traced to other DNA sequences in this sample. The V gene is TRBV18, the J gene TRBJ2-7; 12 bases are shared with TRBD2. The CDR3 spans 16 residues. Trimming took 3 bases from V and 0 from J; bases not matched to a gene: 3. CDR1 and CDR2 from the germline V gene are KGHSH and LQKENI. CDR3 amino acids: CASSPLTSGGSYEQYF. CDR3 sequence (DNA): TGTGCCAGCTCACCTCTGACTAGCGGGGGCTCCTACGAGCAGTACTTC.

CDR3 nucleotides: TGTGCCAGCAGCCTGGGGGAACCTGGAAACACCATATATTTT. This encodes CASSLGEPGNTIYF. V is TRBV11-3 and J is TRBJ1-3; a possible D gene is TRBD1 (5 bases). The CDR3 consists of 14 residues. Germline lookup yields CDR1 SGHNT and CDR2 YENEEA. V lost 5 bases and J lost 2, with 10 bases in between.

The V gene is TRBV5-6, the J gene TRBJ1-5; D remains unclear. The germline V and J ends were trimmed by 0 bases and 8 bases, with 12 bases remaining between them. This CDR3 spans 14 amino acids. Germline CDR1 and CDR2: SGHDT and YYEEEE. The chain's CDR3 is CASSLGAWGKPQHF. In nucleotides, the CDR3 is TGTGCCAGCAGCTTGGGGGCGTGGGGTAAGCCCCAGCATTTT.

The genes are TRBV5-1 and TRBJ2-7; no firm D call. Trimming took 0 bases from V and 7 from J, leaving 8 bases between them. CDR1 and CDR2 from the germline V gene are SGHRS and YFSETQ. The CDR3 extends over 12 amino acids. DNA for the CDR3: TGCGCCAGCAGCTTGGCAATCCGGGAGCAGTACTTC. Translation gives CASSLAIREQYF. Filled out from reference TRBV5-1 and TRBJ2-7, the complete variable domain reads KAGVTQTPRYLIKTRGQQVTLSCSPISGHRSVSWYQQTPGQGLQFLFEYFSETQRNKGNFPGRFSGRQFSNSRSEMNVSTLELGDSALYLCASSLAIREQYFGPGTRLTVT.

The chain employs TRBV10-3 and TRBJ2-7; maybe TRBD2 (6 bases). Germline V gene data show CDR1 as ENHRY and CDR2 as SYGVKD. The ends were cut back, 0 bases at V and 0 bases at J, with 9 bases in the middle. The CDR3 consists of 15 residues. CDR3 amino acids: CAISESYGSSYEQYF. Written as DNA, the CDR3 is TGTGCCATCAGTGAGTCGTACGGGAGCTCCTACGAGCAGTACTTC.

The chain couples TRBV7-3 to TRBJ2-1, with 7 nucleotides matching TRBD2. The germline V gene encodes CDR1 SGHTA and CDR2 FQGTGA. J lost 6 bases, V lost 1 base, and 9 bases had no gene match. The CDR3 totals 16 residues. The CDR3 loop reads CASSLSGASGLNEQFF. The CDR3 nucleotides are TGTGCCAGCAGCTTAAGTGGGGCTAGCGGACTCAATGAGCAGTTCTTC.

The CDR3 reads CAISTGGLGYTF. Here the CDR3 DNA reads TGTGCCATCAGTACAGGGGGCCTTGGCTACACCTTC. The chain couples TRBV10-3 to TRBJ1-2; 9 positions match TRBD1. In germline, CDR1 is ENHRY, CDR2 SYGVKD. The ends lost 5 bases at V and 7 bases at J; junction bases unmatched: 2. This CDR3 contains 12 residues.

V and J are TRBV10-3 and TRBJ2-1; 7 bases align to TRBD2. J gave up 5 bases and V 0 bases, and 10 bases lay outside the gene matches. This CDR3 has 17 amino acids. CDR1 is ENHRY, CDR2 SYGVKD, per germline. CDR3 in amino acids: CAISESSPSGPDNEQFF. The DNA of the CDR3 is TGTGCCATCAGTGAGTCGTCTCCTAGCGGTCCCGACAATGAGCAGTTCTTC.

The chain uses TRBV2 and TRBJ2-4; 9 bases fit TRBD1. The CDR3 has 12 amino acids. Unmatched junction bases numbered 0, after V lost 6 bases and J lost 6 bases. From germline, CDR1 is SNHLY and CDR2 FYNNEI. The CDR3, as DNA: TGTGCCAGCAGGGACAGGGGAAACATTCAGTACTTC. Its translation is CASRDRGNIQYF.

The V call is TRBV9, the J call TRBJ2-2; D unresolved. The CDR3 contains 17 residues. Trimming removed 0 bases from V and 6 bases from J, with 18 bases in between. Per the germline V gene, CDR1 is SGDLS and CDR2 is YYNGEE. CDR3 sequence: CASSVGRSRSRSGELFF. The CDR3 region has the DNA TGTGCCAGCAGCGTAGGACGGAGCCGGAGTCGGTCCGGGGAGCTGTTTTTT.

This chain links TRBV25-1 with TRBJ1-4; the D is unclear. CDR3 length: 14 residues. Looked up from germline, CDR1 is MGHDK and CDR2 is SYGVNS. With 8 bases removed from V and 8 bases from J, the gap between germline ends came to 18 bases. The CDR3 is CASCTGPLSEKLFF. The CDR3 nucleotides read TGTGCCAGCTGTACGGGCCCCCTTTCCGAAAAACTGTTTTTT.

The J gene is TRBJ2-5, the V gene TRBV9; TRBD2 aligns across 8 bases. Germline trimming cut 2 bases from V and 2 bases from J; bases unmatched to any gene: 14. CDR3 length: 18 amino acids. Germline V CDR1 and CDR2: SGDLS, YYNGEE. The CDR3 nucleotides read TGTGCCAGCAGCGTTGGTAGGCTAGCGGGTGGGATTCAAGAGACCCAGTACTTC. This codes for CASSVGRLAGGIQETQYF.

V is TRBV5-3 and J is TRBJ2-1, with D possibly matching TRBD2 (6 bases). TRBV5-3 is an open reading frame, and its role is uncertain. The CDR3 is made up of 15 amino acids. V was shortened by 2 bases and J by 6 bases, with 15 bases between the two germline ends. The CDR3 is CARSFRTSMFNEQFF. The CDR3 coding sequence is TGTGCCAGAAGCTTTCGAACTAGCATGTTCAATGAGCAGTTCTTC.